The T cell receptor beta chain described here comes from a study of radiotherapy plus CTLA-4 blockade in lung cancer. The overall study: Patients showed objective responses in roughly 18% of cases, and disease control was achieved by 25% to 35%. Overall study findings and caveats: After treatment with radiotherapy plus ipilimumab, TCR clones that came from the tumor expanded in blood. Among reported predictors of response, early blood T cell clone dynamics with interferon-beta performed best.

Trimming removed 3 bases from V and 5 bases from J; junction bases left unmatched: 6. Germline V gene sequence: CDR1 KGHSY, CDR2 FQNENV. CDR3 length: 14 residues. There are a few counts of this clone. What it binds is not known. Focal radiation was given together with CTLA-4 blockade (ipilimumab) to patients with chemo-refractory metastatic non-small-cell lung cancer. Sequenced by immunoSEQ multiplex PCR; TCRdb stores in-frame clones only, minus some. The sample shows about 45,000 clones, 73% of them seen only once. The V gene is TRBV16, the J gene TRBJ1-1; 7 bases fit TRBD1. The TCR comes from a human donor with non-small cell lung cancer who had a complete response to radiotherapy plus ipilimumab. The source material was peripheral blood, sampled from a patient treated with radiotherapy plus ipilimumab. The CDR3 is CASSQGYRGTEAFF. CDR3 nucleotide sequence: TGTGCCAGCAGCCAGGGGTACAGGGGAACTGAAGCTTTCTTT.